Given below is one T cell receptor (beta chain) in context. What it recognizes is unknown. The read ends 3 residues before the CDR3 terminus; that terminus is restored from the germline J gene. The data belong to a study of T cells in women clearing cervical HPV infection. The wider study: Case blood drawn at lesion detection; control blood after infection cleared.

All participants had a single incident cervical HPV16 infection, and prevalent HPV16 infections were excluded. Data came from immunoSEQ multiplex PCR; TCRdb stores just in-frame clones and leaves some out. The sample includes roughly 14,000 clones. Study results and limitations: Cases carried less TRBV6-7 than controls: 0.11% versus 0.16%. CIN3+ cases had significantly higher TCR repertoire richness than controls, but evenness did not differ.

CDR1 SEHNR and CDR2 FQNEAQ come from the germline V gene (reference sequence). The CDR3 has 14 amino acids. Input material: blood buffy coat. The V call is TRBV7-9, the J call TRBJ2-2; weak D call: TRBD1 (5 bases). The TCR originated in a woman aged 18-69 years with a cervical HPV16 infection that either progressed to CIN3+ or cleared (not recorded which). The chain's CDR3 is CASSLGHVNEKLFF. Partial CDR3 DNA: TGTGCCAGCAGCCTCGGACACGTTAATGAAAAG.